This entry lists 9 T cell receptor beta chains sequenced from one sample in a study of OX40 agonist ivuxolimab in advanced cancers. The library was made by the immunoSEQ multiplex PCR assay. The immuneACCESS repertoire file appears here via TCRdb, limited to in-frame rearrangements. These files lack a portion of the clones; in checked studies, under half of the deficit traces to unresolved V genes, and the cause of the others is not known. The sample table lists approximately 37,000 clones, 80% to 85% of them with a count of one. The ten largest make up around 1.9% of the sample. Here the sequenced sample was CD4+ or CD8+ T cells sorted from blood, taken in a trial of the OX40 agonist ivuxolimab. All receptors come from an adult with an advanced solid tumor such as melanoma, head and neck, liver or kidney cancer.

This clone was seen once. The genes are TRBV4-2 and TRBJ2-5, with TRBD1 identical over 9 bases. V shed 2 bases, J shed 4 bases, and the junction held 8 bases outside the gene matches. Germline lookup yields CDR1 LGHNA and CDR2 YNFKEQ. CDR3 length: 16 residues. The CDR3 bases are TGTGCCAGCAGCCAAACCGGGACAGGGAGGGGAGAGACCCAGTACTTC. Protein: CASSQTGTGRGETQYF.

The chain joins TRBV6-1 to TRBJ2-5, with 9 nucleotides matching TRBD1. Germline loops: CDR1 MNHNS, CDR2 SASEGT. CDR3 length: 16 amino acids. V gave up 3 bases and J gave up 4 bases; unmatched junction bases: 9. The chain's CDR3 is CASSDPFDRGRETQYF. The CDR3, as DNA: TGTGCCAGCAGTGACCCCTTTGACAGGGGGAGAGAGACCCAGTACTTC.

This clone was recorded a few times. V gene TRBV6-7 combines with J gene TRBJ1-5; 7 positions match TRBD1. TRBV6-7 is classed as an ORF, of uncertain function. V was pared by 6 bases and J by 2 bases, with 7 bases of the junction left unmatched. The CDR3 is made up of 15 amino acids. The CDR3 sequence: CASSNDREGNQPQHF. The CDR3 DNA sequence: TGTGCCAGCAGCAATGACAGGGAAGGCAATCAGCCCCAGCATTTT.

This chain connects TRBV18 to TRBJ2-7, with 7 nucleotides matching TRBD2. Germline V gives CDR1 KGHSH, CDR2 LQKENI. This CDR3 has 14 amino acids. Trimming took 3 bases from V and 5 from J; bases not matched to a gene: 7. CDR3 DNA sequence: TGTGCCAGCTCACCGAGGACTAGTCTCGACGAGCAGTACTTC. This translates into CASSPRTSLDEQYF.

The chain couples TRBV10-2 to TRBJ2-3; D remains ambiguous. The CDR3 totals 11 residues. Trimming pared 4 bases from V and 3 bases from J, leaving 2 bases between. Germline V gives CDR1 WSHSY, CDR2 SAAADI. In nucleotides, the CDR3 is TGCGCCAGCAGTGCAACAGATACGCAGTATTTT. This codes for CASSATDTQYF.

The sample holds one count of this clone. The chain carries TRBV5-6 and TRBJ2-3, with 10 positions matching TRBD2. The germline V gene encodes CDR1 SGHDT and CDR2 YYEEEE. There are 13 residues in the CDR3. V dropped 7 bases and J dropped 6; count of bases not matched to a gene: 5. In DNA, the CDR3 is TGTGCCAGCGGGCTAGCGGGAGCGGATACGCAGTATTTT. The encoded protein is CASGLAGADTQYF.

For the CDR3, the DNA is TGTGCCAGCAGTGAATTGTCAGGGGCTTTCTTT. It translates to CASSELSGAFF. V gene TRBV6-1 combines with J gene TRBJ1-1; possible D gene TRBD1, 5 bases. Germline V gene data show CDR1 as MNHNS and CDR2 as SASEGT. The CDR3 sequence is 11 residues long. With 2 bases removed from V and 11 bases from J, the gap between germline ends came to 9 bases.

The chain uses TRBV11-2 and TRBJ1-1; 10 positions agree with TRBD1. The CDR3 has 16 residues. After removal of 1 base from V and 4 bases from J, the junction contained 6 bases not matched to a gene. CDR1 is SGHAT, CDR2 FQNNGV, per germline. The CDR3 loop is CASSLADRGKGTEAFF. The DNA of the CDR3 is TGTGCCAGCAGCTTAGCGGACAGGGGGAAAGGCACTGAAGCTTTCTTT.

As DNA, the CDR3 is TGTGCCAGTAACGGGCAGGGAATTACAGATACGCAGTATTTT. It specifies CASNGQGITDTQYF. V gene TRBV19 combines with J gene TRBJ2-3, with D perhaps matching TRBD1 (5 bases). Trimming removed 7 bases from V and 3 bases from J, with 14 bases in between. CDR1 and CDR2 (germline): LNHDA, SQIVND (reference sequence). The CDR3 extends over 14 amino acids. Full variable domain (outside the CDR3, taken from reference TRBV19 and TRBJ2-3): DGGITQSPKYLFRKEGQNVTLSCEQNLNHDAMYWYRQDPGQGLRLIYYSQIVNDFQKGDIAEGYSVSREKKESFPLTVTSAQKNPTAFYLCASNGQGITDTQYFGPGTRLTVL.